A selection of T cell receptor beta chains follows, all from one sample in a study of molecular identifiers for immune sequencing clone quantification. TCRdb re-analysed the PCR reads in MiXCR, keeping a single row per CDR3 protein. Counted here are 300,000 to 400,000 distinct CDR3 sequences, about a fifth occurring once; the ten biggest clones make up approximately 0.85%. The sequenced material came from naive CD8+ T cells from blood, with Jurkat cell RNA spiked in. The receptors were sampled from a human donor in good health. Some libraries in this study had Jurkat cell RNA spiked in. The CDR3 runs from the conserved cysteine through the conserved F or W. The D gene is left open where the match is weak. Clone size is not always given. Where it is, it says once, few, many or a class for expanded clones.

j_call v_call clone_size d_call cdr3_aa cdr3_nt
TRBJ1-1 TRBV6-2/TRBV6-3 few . CASTPKETHLDTEAFF TGTGCCAGCACCCCTAAGGAGACCCATCTGGACACTGAAGCTTTCTTT
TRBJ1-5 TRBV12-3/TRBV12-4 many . CASSSGGPYQPQHF TGTGCCAGCAGTTCGGGCGGCCCCTATCAGCCCCAGCATTTT
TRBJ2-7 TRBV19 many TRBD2 CASSIGTRSTYEQYF TGTGCCAGTAGTATTGGGACTAGGTCTACTTACGAGCAGTACTTC
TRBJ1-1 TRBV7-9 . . CASSPSYANTEAFF TGTGCCAGCAGCCCTTCTTACGCGAACACTGAAGCTTTCTTT
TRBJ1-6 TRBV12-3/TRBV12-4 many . CASSFRENSPLHF TGTGCCAGCAGTTTCAGGGAAAATTCACCCCTCCACTTT
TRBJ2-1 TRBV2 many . CAIPNPRRDGEQFF TGTGCCATTCCCAACCCGCGGCGGGATGGTGAGCAGTTCTTC
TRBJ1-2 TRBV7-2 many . CASSLGAGTDYGYTF TGTGCCAGCAGCTTAGGAGCGGGGACGGACTATGGCTACACCTTC
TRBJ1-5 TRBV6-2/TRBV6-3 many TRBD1 CASSPGQGQPQHF TGTGCCAGCAGTCCGGGACAGGGTCAGCCCCAGCATTTT
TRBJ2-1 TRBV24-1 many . CATSDLLTSEQFF TGTGCCACCAGTGATTTACTGACAAGTGAGCAGTTCTTC
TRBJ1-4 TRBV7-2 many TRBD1 CASSFQGAANEKLFF TGTGCCAGCAGCTTCCAGGGGGCAGCTAATGAAAAACTGTTTTTT
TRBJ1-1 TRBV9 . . CANSDEGNTEAFF TGTGCCAACAGTGACGAGGGGAACACTGAAGCTTTCTTT
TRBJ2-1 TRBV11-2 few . CASSSTNRGFYNERFF TGTGCCAGCAGCTCAACTAATCGGGGGTTTTACAATGAGCGGTTCTTC
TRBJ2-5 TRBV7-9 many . CASSLAWSGETQYF TGTGCCAGCAGCTTAGCTTGGAGTGGGGAGACCCAGTACTTC
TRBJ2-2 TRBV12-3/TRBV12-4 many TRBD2 CASKPGGATITGELFF TGTGCCAGCAAACCCGGGGGGGCTACGATCACCGGGGAGCTGTTTTTT
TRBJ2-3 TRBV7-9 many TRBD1 CASSSPTGGWSTDTQYF TGTGCCAGCAGCTCCCCGACAGGGGGCTGGAGCACAGATACGCAGTATTTT
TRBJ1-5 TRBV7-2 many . CASSLVSANQPQHF TGTGCCAGCAGCTTAGTAAGTGCCAATCAGCCCCAGCATTTT
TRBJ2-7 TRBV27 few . CASSTSGLLAYEQYF TGTGCCAGCAGTACATCAGGGTTGTTGGCCTACGAGCAGTACTTC